Sequencing of this T cell receptor (beta chain) was carried out in a study of CD8 T cells in ankylosing spondylitis. V was trimmed by 4 bases and J by 4 bases, leaving 14 bases between them. This CDR3 spans 16 amino acids. Germline values: CDR1 MNHEY, CDR2 SVGAGI. Using its own MiXCR run on the 5' RACE reads, TCRdb lists one record per CDR3 protein. The sample includes around 890,000 distinct CDR3 sequences, over 9.5% of them seen just once. Overall study results and limits: A TCR beta motif made of about eight highly homologous variants seemed typical of ankylosing spondylitis blood.

Comment on this clonotype: What it recognizes is unknown.

The gene calls are TRBV6-5 and TRBJ2-6; a weak D match, TRBD1 (6 bases). The clonotype was recovered from a male donor with ankylosing spondylitis. Source material: blood, either unsorted or a sorted T cell fraction (not recorded which). CDR3 in amino acids: CASSWETGTGANVLTF. The CDR3 DNA sequence: TGTGCCAGCAGTTGGGAGACAGGAACCGGGGCCAACGTCCTGACTTTC.